This TCR beta chain was obtained from a study of blood T cell repertoires in COVID-19. Study context: COVID-19 samples collected from the United States, Italy and Spain covered acute and convalescent phases. The cDNA or gDNA used as material had been derived from T cells, B-cell-depleted T cells, or PBMCs.

Clones were read by immunoSEQ multiplex PCR, and TCRdb kept only the in-frame ones, dropping some. The sample lists 230,000 or so clones; around 85% were seen once. Germline V lookup: CDR1 MNHEY, CDR2 SMNVEV (reference sequence). The CDR3 consists of 18 residues. About this clone: Relative to the germline gene, one junction end is altered; a read error may explain this.

This receptor was obtained from a human donor in a cohort sampled during active COVID-19. Input material: peripheral blood. The chain joins TRBV27 to TRBJ1-4; 10 nucleotides align to TRBD1. CDR3 amino acids: CASRPNRDRGGDYRKTVF. The CDR3 nucleotides are TGTGCCAGCAGGCCTAACCGGGACAGGGGAGGGGACTATAGGAAAACTGTTTTT.